Below, 21 T cell receptor beta chains from the same sample are listed, as sequenced in a study of Ad26.COV2.S vaccination and SARS-CoV-2 variants. Clones were read by immunoSEQ multiplex PCR, and TCRdb kept only the in-frame ones, dropping some. The sample carries about 500,000 clones, roughly nine tenths recorded once. As for treatment: some 20 received Ad26.COV2.S at low or high dose, single or two shots; about 5 received placebo; per-sample allocation not given. Repertoires come from day 63 after the first vaccine or placebo injection. Here the sequenced sample was peripheral blood, taken in a trial of Ad26.COV2.S vaccine versus placebo. Receptors were obtained from a person aged 18 to 59 who received the Ad26.COV2.S COVID-19 vaccine or a placebo.

The chain recombines TRBV27 with TRBJ2-7; D possibly corresponds to TRBD2 (7 bases). CDR1 and CDR2 (germline): MNHEY, SMNVEV (reference sequence). V dropped 1 base and J dropped 1 base, with 11 bases sitting between them. The CDR3 spans 15 residues. CDR3 sequence (DNA): TGTGCCAGCAGTTTATTTCGGGGGGCTTCCTACGAGCAGTACTTC. Translation gives CASSLFRGASYEQYF.

The chain recombines TRBV24-1 with TRBJ2-1, with TRBD1 identical over 8 bases. Per the germline V gene, CDR1 is KGHDR and CDR2 is SFDVKD. Germline trimming cut 12 bases from V and 8 bases from J; bases unmatched to any gene: 14. This CDR3 spans 14 amino acids. This CDR3 is CAAKGQGASDEQFF. The CDR3 coding sequence is TGTGCCGCAAAAGGGCAGGGGGCCTCCGATGAGCAGTTCTTC.

The chain is built from TRBV15 and TRBJ2-5; D remains ambiguous. The V end lost 0 bases, the J end lost 1 base, and 12 bases lay between the germline ends. Per germline, CDR1 LNHNV and CDR2 YYDKDF (reference sequence). The CDR3 covers 16 residues. The CDR3 reads CATSRDWGGVQETQYF. In DNA form, the CDR3 reads TGTGCCACCAGCAGAGATTGGGGTGGAGTCCAAGAGACCCAGTACTTC.

This sequence joins TRBV18 and TRBJ2-5; tentatively, D is TRBD2 (5 bases). Germline values: CDR1 KGHSH, CDR2 LQKENI. Trimming removed 3 bases from V and 5 bases from J, with 16 bases in between. The CDR3 contains 15 residues. DNA for the CDR3: TGTGCCAGCTCACCGGACCTTGGGCGAGGGGAGACCCAGTACTTC. It codes for CASSPDLGRGETQYF.

V usage is TRBV27 and J usage is TRBJ1-5; D is undetermined. This CDR3 is 14 amino acids long. V was clipped by 5 bases and J by 0 bases, with 8 bases between them. Germline V gene data show CDR1 as MNHEY and CDR2 as SMNVEV (reference sequence). CDR3 nucleotide sequence: TGTGCCAGCAGTAGACGTTATAGCAATCAGCCCCAGCATTTT. This sequence encodes CASSRRYSNQPQHF.

The J gene is TRBJ2-7, the V gene TRBV30, with D possibly TRBD1 on 6 matching bases. The CDR3 has 14 residues. Trimming shortened V by 2 bases and J by 5 bases, and 16 bases separated the two germline ends. Germline CDR1 and CDR2: GTSNPN and SVGIG (reference sequence). CDR3 nucleotides: TGTGCCTGGAGTACCCAGATAACAGGGAACGAGCAGTACTTC. Protein sequence: CAWSTQITGNEQYF.

The chain recombines TRBV27 with TRBJ2-1; TRBD2 aligns across 7 bases. The CDR3 is 14 residues long. With V trimmed by 3 bases and J by 5 bases, 4 bases remained unmatched. Germline loops: CDR1 MNHEY, CDR2 SMNVEV (reference sequence). The CDR3 loop reads CASSLALANNEQFF. The CDR3 bases are TGTGCCAGCAGTTTGGCACTAGCGAACAATGAGCAGTTCTTC.

The chain is built from TRBV7-9 and TRBJ2-5, with 11 bases that match TRBD2. Trimming at V came to 5 bases and at J to 0 bases, leaving 5 bases not matched to a gene. The germline V gene has CDR1 SEHNR and CDR2 FQNEAQ (reference sequence). This CDR3 is 16 amino acids long. The CDR3: CASSPPGLADQETQYF. The CDR3 bases are TGTGCCAGCAGCCCCCCGGGACTAGCGGACCAAGAGACCCAGTACTTC.

The rearrangement joins TRBV11-3 to TRBJ2-1, with TRBD2 identical over 8 bases. Germline lookup yields CDR1 SGHNT and CDR2 YENEEA. The CDR3 consists of 14 residues. With 4 bases clipped from V and 9 bases from J, the junction kept 8 bases outside the gene matches. DNA of the CDR3: TGTGCCAGCAGCTCCCCCGGGGGGGAGGGTGAGCAGTTCTTC. Translating gives CASSSPGGEGEQFF.

V is TRBV28 and J is TRBJ1-1; D unresolved. Trimming removed 7 bases from V and 2 bases from J, with 17 bases in between. Germline V gene sequence: CDR1 MDHEN, CDR2 SYDVKM. The CDR3 sequence is 15 residues long. The CDR3 loop is CASNLAGDRNTEAFF. As DNA, the CDR3 is TGTGCCAGCAATTTGGCTGGAGATCGTAACACTGAAGCTTTCTTT. The full variable domain, completed using reference TRBV28 and TRBJ1-1, is DVKVTQSSRYLVKRTGEKVFLECVQDMDHENMFWYRQDPGLGLRLIYFSYDVKMKEKGDIPEGYSVSREKKERFSLILESASTNQTSMYLCASNLAGDRNTEAFFGQGTRLTVV.

This sequence joins TRBV9 and TRBJ2-1; D is undetermined. Trimming cost V 2 bases and J 7 bases, with 19 bases left between them. Germline V gene lookup returns CDR1 SGDLS and CDR2 YYNGEE. This CDR3 is 16 amino acids long. DNA for the CDR3: TGTGCCAGCAGCGTTCTAAGTGGCAGGACCCCAAATGAGCAGTTCTTC. Translated, it gives CASSVLSGRTPNEQFF.

The V gene is TRBV11-2, the J gene TRBJ2-7, with 9 bases matching TRBD2. Germline V gene data show CDR1 as SGHAT and CDR2 as FQNNGV. The CDR3 runs to 15 residues. Trimming took 1 base from V and 7 from J; bases not matched to a gene: 8. This CDR3 is CASSLVLAGFYEQYF. Written as DNA, the CDR3 is TGTGCCAGCAGCTTAGTTCTAGCGGGATTTTATGAGCAGTACTTC.

A word on this clone: Other nucleotide sequences in the sample specify the same CDR3. The V and J genes are TRBV28 and TRBJ2-3, with TRBD2 identical over 8 bases. Germline CDR1 reads MDHEN; CDR2 reads SYDVKM. The CDR3 contains 14 residues. Trimming removed 6 bases from V and 2 bases from J; junction bases left unmatched: 4. The CDR3 here is CASRLAGSTDTQYF. The CDR3 region has the DNA TGTGCCAGCAGGCTAGCGGGTTCCACAGATACGCAGTATTTT.

The V and J genes are TRBV5-1 and TRBJ2-7, with 9 bases identical to TRBD1. The CDR3 spans 13 residues. In germline, CDR1 is SGHRS, CDR2 YFSETQ. The V and J ends lost 4 bases and 3 bases, in that order; junction bases with no gene match: 2. CDR3 sequence: CASSRTGDYEQYF. CDR3 sequence (DNA): TGCGCCAGCAGCAGGACAGGGGACTACGAGCAGTACTTC.

The chain couples TRBV9 to TRBJ1-1; D not resolved. There are 15 residues in the CDR3. V was shortened by 0 bases and J by 1 base, with 10 bases between the two germline ends. Germline values: CDR1 SGDLS, CDR2 YYNGEE. In DNA, the CDR3 is TGTGCCAGCAGCGTAGGCCCCGTAGAGAACACTGAAGCTTTCTTT. This sequence encodes CASSVGPVENTEAFF.

This clone was seen only a few times. This chain connects TRBV6-5 to TRBJ2-7, with D maybe TRBD1 (6 bases). With 5 bases removed from V and 2 bases from J, the gap between germline ends came to 13 bases. Per the germline V gene, CDR1 is MNHEY and CDR2 is SVGAGI. The CDR3 runs to 14 residues. The CDR3 sequence is CASSPLGTTYEQYF. CDR3 DNA sequence: TGTGCCAGCAGTCCCCTTGGGACAACCTACGAGCAGTACTTC.

This rearrangement joins TRBV9 to TRBJ2-3, with D perhaps TRBD2 (5 bases). CDR1 is SGDLS and CDR2 is YYNGEE in the germline V gene. This CDR3 spans 14 amino acids. The V gene lost 4 bases and the J gene lost 0 bases, with 9 bases spanning the gap. Here the CDR3 reads CASSSRTSTDTQYF. The CDR3, as DNA: TGTGCCAGCAGCTCCCGGACTAGCACAGATACGCAGTATTTT.

J is TRBJ2-7 and V is TRBV19; D is undetermined. The CDR3 has 13 residues. Germline assignment: CDR1 LNHDA and CDR2 SQIVND (reference sequence). The V and J ends lost 6 bases and 2 bases respectively, with 11 bases between them. The chain's CDR3 is CASSNNPPYEQYF. The CDR3, as DNA: TGTGCCAGTAGCAATAATCCCCCCTACGAGCAGTACTTC.

Turning to this clone: This specimen includes other DNA sequences encoding the same CDR3. The gene calls are TRBV9 and TRBJ1-2; D remains ambiguous. The CDR3 runs 13 residues. V was cut by 0 bases and J by 3 bases, with 6 bases left in between. The germline gives CDR1 SGDLS, CDR2 YYNGEE. The CDR3 sequence is CASSVGADYGYTF. CDR3 DNA sequence: TGTGCCAGCAGCGTAGGTGCGGACTATGGCTACACCTTC.

This clone was seen once. The rearrangement links TRBV20-1 to TRBJ2-3, with D uncertain. With 0 bases removed from V and 7 bases from J, the gap between germline ends came to 5 bases. CDR1 and CDR2 (germline): DFQATT, SNEGSKA (reference sequence). This CDR3 spans 11 amino acids. Here the CDR3 reads CSAREGYTQYF. Written as DNA, the CDR3 is TGCAGTGCTAGAGAGGGATATACGCAGTATTTT.

The chain uses TRBV30 and TRBJ1-2, with 9 bases that match TRBD1. The CDR3 has 14 residues. Trimming removed 3 bases from V and 6 bases from J; junction bases left unmatched: 8. Germline CDR1 reads GTSNPN; CDR2 reads SVGIG (reference sequence). For the CDR3, the DNA is TGTGCCTGGAGGATTATAGGGACAGGGCATGGCTACACCTTC. It specifies CAWRIIGTGHGYTF.